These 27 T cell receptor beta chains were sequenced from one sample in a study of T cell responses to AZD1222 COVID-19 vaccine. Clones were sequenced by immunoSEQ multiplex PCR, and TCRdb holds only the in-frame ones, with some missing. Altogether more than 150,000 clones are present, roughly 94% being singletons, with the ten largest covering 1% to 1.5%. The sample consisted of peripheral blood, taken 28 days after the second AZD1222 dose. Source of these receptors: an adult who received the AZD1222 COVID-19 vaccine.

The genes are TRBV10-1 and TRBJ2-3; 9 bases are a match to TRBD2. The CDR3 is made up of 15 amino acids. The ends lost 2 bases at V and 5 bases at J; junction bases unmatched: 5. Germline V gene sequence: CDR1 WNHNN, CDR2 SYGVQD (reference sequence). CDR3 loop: CASSEGLAGRDTQYF. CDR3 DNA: TGCGCCAGCAGTGAGGGGCTAGCGGGGAGAGATACGCAGTATTTT.

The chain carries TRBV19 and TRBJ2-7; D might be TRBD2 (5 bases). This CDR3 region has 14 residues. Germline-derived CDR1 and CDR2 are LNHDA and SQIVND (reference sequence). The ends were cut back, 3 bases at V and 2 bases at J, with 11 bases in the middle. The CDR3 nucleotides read TGTGCCAGTAGTATCTCGGGGAGCACCTACGAGCAGTACTTC. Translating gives CASSISGSTYEQYF.

CDR3 bases: TGTGCCAGCAGTCCATACAGGGTGGCCGGGGAGCTGTTTTTT. It specifies CASSPYRVAGELFF. This sequence joins TRBV28 and TRBJ2-2, with a weak D call TRBD1 (6 bases). V gave up 5 bases and J gave up 6 bases, with 13 bases separating them. Germline V CDR1 and CDR2: MDHEN, SYDVKM. This CDR3 spans 14 amino acids.

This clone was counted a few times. In DNA form, the CDR3 reads TGTGCCACCAGCAGAGATCGGGCTAACTATGGCTACACCTTC. Protein sequence: CATSRDRANYGYTF. The J gene is TRBJ1-2, the V gene TRBV15; unclear D gene. Trimming shortened V by 0 bases and J by 0 bases, and 5 bases separated the two germline ends. Germline V gene data show CDR1 as LNHNV and CDR2 as YYDKDF (reference sequence). The CDR3 has 14 residues.

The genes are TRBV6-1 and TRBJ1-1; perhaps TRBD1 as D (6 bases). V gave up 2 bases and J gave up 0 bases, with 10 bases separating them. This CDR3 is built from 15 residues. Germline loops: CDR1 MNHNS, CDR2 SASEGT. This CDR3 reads CASSEQGTVNTEAFF. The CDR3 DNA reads TGTGCCAGCAGTGAACAGGGGACGGTGAACACTGAAGCTTTCTTT.

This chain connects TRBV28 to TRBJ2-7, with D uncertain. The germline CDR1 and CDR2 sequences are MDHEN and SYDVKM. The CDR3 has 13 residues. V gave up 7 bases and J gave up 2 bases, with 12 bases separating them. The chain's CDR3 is CASTTAVTYEQYF. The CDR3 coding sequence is TGTGCCAGCACAACAGCCGTTACCTACGAGCAGTACTTC. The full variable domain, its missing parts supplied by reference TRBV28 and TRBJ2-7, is DVKVTQSSRYLVKRTGEKVFLECVQDMDHENMFWYRQDPGLGLRLIYFSYDVKMKEKGDIPEGYSVSREKKERFSLILESASTNQTSMYLCASTTAVTYEQYFGPGTRLTVT.

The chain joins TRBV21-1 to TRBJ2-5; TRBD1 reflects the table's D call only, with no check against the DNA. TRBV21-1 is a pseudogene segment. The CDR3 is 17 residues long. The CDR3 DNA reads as TGTGATCCCCCCGGGACAGGGGTCCCCGGCGCCGAGGAGACCCAGTACTTC. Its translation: CDPPGTGVPGAEETQYF.

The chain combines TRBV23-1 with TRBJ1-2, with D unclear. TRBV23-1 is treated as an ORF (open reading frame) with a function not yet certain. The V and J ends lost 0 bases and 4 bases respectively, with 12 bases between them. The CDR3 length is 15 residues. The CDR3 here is CASSQSSVSIYGYTF. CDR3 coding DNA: TGCGCCAGCAGTCAATCGTCCGTCTCTATCTATGGCTACACCTTC.

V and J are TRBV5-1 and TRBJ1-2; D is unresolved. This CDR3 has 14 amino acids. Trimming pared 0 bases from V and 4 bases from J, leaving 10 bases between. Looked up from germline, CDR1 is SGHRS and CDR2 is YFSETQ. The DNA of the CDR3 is TGCGCCAGCAGCTTGGACGGGCTTAGCTATGGCTACACCTTC. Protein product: CASSLDGLSYGYTF.

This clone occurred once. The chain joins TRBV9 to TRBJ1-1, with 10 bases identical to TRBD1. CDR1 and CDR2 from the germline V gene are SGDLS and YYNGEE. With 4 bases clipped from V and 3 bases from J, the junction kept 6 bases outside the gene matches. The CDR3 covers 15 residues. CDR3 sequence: CASSPRTGGDTEAFF. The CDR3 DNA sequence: TGTGCCAGCAGCCCACGGACAGGGGGGGACACTGAAGCTTTCTTT.

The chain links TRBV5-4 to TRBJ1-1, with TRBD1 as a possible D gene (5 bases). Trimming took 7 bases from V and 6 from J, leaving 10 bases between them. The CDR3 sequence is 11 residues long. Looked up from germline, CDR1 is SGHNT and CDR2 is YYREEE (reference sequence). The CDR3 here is CASRGGSEAFF. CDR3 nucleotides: TGTGCCAGCCGGGGGGGATCTGAAGCTTTCTTT.

The CDR3 sequence is CAWSVRSSSNQPQHF. CDR3 in DNA: TGTGCCTGGAGTGTACGAAGCAGTAGCAATCAGCCCCAGCATTTT. This rearrangement joins TRBV30 to TRBJ1-5, with unresolved D. The V end lost 0 bases, the J end lost 0 bases, and 9 bases lay between the germline ends. This CDR3 comprises 15 residues. Germline CDR1 and CDR2: GTSNPN and SVGIG (reference sequence).

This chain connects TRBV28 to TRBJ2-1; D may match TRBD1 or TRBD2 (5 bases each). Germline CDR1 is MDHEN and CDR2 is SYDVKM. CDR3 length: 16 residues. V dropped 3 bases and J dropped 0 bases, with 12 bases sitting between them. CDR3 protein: CASSFLGPGSYNEQFF. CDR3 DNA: TGTGCCAGCAGTTTTTTGGGACCTGGCTCCTACAATGAGCAGTTCTTC. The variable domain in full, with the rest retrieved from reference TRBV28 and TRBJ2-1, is DVKVTQSSRYLVKRTGEKVFLECVQDMDHENMFWYRQDPGLGLRLIYFSYDVKMKEKGDIPEGYSVSREKKERFSLILESASTNQTSMYLCASSFLGPGSYNEQFFGPGTRLTVL.

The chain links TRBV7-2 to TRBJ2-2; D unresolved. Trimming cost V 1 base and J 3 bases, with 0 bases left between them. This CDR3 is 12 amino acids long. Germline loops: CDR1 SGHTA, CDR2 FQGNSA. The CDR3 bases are TGTGCCAGCAGCTTAGACACCGGGGAGCTGTTTTTT. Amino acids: CASSLDTGELFF.

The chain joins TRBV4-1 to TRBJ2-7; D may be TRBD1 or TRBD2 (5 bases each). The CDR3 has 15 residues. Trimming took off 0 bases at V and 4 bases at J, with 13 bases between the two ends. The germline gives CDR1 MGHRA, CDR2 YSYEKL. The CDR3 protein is CASSQDWGNYYEQYF. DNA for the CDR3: TGCGCCAGCAGCCAAGATTGGGGGAACTATTACGAGCAGTACTTC.

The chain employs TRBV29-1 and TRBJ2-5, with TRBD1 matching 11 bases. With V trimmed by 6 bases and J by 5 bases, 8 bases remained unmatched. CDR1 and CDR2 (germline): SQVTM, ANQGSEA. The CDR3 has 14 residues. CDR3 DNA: TGCAGCGTGGGTTGGACAGGGGGCCTGGAGACCCAGTACTTC. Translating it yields CSVGWTGGLETQYF. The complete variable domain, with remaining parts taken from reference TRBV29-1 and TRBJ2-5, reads SAVISQKPSRDICQRGTSLTIQCQVDSQVTMMFWYRQQPGQSLTLIATANQGSEATYESGFVIDKFPISRPNLTFSTLTVSNMSPEDSSIYLCSVGWTGGLETQYFGPGTRLLVL.

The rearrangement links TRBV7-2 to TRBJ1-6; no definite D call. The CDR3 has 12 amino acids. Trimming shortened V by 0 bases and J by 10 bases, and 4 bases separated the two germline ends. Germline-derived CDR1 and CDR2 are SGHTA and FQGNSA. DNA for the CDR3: TGTGCCAGCAGCTTAGCAGGGTCACCCCTCCACTTT. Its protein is CASSLAGSPLHF. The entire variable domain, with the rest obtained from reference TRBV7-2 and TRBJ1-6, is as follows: GAGVSQSPSNKVTEKGKDVELRCDPISGHTALYWYRQSLGQGLEFLIYFQGNSAPDKSGLPSDRFSAERTGGSVSTLTIQRTQQEDSAVYLCASSLAGSPLHFGNGTRLTVT.

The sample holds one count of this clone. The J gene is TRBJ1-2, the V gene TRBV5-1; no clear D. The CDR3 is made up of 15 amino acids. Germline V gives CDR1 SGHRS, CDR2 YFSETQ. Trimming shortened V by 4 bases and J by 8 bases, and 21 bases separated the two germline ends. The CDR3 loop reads CASSLEFSDSGGYTF. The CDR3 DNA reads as TGCGCCAGCAGCCTCGAGTTCAGCGATTCTGGGGGCTACACCTTC. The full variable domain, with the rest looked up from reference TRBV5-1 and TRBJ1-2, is KAGVTQTPRYLIKTRGQQVTLSCSPISGHRSVSWYQQTPGQGLQFLFEYFSETQRNKGNFPGRFSGRQFSNSRSEMNVSTLELGDSALYLCASSLEFSDSGGYTFGSGTRLTVV.

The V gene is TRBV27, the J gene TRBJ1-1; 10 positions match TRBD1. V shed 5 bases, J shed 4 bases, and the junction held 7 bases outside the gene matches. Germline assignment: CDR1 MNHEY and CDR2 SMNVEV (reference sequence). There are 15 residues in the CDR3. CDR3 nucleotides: TGTGCCAGCAGTCGACGCTGGACAGGGGGCACTGAAGCTTTCTTT. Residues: CASSRRWTGGTEAFF.

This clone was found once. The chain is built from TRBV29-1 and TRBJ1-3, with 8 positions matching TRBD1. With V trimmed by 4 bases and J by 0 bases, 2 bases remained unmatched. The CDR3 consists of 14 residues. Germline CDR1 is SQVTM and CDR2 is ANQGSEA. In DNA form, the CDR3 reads TGCAGCGTTGGGGACAGGAACTCTGGAAACACCATATATTTT. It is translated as CSVGDRNSGNTIYF.

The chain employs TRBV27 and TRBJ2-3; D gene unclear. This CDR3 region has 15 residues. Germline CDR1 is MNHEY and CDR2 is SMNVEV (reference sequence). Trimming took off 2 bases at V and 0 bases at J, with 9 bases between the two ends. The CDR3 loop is CASSLESDSTDTQYF. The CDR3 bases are TGTGCCAGCAGTTTAGAGAGCGACAGCACAGATACGCAGTATTTT.

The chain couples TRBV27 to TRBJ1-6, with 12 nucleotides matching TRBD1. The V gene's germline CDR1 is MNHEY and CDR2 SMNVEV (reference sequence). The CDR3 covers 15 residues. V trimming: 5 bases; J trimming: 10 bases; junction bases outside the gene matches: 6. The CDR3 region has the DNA TGTGCCAGCAGTCCAGGGACAGGGGGCCGCTCACCCCTCCACTTT. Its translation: CASSPGTGGRSPLHF.

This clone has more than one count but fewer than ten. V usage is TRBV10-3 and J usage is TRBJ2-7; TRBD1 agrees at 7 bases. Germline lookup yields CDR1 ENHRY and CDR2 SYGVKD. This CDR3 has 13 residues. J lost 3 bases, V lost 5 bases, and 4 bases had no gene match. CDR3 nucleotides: TGTGCCATCAGTTCCGGGACAGACTACGAGCAGTACTTC. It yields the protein CAISSGTDYEQYF.

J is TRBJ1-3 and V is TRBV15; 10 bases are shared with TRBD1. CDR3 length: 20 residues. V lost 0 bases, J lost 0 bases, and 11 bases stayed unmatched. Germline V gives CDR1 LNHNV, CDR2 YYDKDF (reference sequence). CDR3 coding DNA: TGTGCCACCAGCAGAGAGGGGACAGGGGCTGCCTCGAGCTCTGGAAACACCATATATTTT. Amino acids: CATSREGTGAASSSGNTIYF.

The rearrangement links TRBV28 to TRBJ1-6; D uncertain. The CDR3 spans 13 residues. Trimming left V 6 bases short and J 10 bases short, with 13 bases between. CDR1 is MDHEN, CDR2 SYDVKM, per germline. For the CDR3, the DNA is TGTGCCAGCAGACTTACAGCCCGGTCACCCCTCCACTTT. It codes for CASRLTARSPLHF. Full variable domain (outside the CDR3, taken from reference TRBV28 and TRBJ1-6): DVKVTQSSRYLVKRTGEKVFLECVQDMDHENMFWYRQDPGLGLRLIYFSYDVKMKEKGDIPEGYSVSREKKERFSLILESASTNQTSMYLCASRLTARSPLHFGNGTRLTVT.

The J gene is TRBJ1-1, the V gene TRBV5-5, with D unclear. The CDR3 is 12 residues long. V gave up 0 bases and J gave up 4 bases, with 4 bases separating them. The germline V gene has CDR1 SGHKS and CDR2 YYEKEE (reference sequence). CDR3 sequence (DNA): TGTGCCAGCAGCTTGGTTGGCACTGAAGCTTTCTTT. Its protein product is CASSLVGTEAFF. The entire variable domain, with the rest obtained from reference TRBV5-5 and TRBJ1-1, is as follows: DAGVTQSPTHLIKTRGQQVTLRCSPISGHKSVSWYQQVLGQGPQFIFQYYEKEERGRGNFPDRFSARQFPNYSSELNVNALLLGDSALYLCASSLVGTEAFFGQGTRLTVV.

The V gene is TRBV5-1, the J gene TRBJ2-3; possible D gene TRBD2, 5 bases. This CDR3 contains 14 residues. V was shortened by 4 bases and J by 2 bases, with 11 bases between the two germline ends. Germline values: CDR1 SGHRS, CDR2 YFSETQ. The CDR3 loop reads CASSVSGPTDTQYF. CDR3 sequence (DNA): TGCGCCAGCAGCGTCAGCGGACCCACAGATACGCAGTATTTT.